The TCR beta chain described here comes from a study of OX40 agonist ivuxolimab in advanced cancers. Background on the study: Dose-escalation patients had hepatocellular carcinoma, melanoma, renal cell or head and neck cancer.

Notes on the study in general: Clones of CD4+ and CD8+ blood T cells grew by week 6 at doses of 0.1 to 3.0 mg/kg. Which antigen the expanded peripheral T cells recognized is unknown.

CDR3 length: 13 amino acids. Per germline, CDR1 SGHRS and CDR2 YFSETQ. The germline V and J ends were trimmed by 0 bases and 8 bases, with 11 bases remaining between them. Excluded were patients having autoimmune disease history or systemic immunosuppression. Using immunoSEQ multiplex PCR, the repertoire was profiled, and TCRdb retains in-frame clones only, with some absent. The profile shows around 53,000 clones, less than 90% of them singletons. A remark on this clone: Its antigen is not known.

The chain joins TRBV5-1 to TRBJ1-2; the D is unclear. Material: CD4+ or CD8+ T cells sorted from blood, obtained in a trial of the OX40 agonist ivuxolimab. This TCR derives from an adult with an advanced solid tumor such as melanoma, head and neck, liver or kidney cancer. CDR3 DNA: TGCGCCAGCAGCTTGGAGGGTTCGGAGGGCTACACCTTC. Translation gives CASSLEGSEGYTF.